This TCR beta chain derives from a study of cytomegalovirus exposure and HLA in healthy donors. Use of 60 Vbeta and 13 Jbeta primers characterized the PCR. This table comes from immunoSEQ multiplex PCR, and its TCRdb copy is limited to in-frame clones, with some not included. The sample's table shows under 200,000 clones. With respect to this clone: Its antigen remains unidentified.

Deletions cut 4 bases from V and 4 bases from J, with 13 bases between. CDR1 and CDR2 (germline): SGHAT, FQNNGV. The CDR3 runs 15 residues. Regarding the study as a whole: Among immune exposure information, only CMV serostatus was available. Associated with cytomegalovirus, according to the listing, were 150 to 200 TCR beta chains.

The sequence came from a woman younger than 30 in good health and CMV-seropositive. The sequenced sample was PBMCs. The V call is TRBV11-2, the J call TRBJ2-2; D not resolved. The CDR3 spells CASSSQLVFTGELFF. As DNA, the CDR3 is TGTGCCAGCAGCTCCCAACTTGTCTTCACCGGGGAGCTGTTTTTT.